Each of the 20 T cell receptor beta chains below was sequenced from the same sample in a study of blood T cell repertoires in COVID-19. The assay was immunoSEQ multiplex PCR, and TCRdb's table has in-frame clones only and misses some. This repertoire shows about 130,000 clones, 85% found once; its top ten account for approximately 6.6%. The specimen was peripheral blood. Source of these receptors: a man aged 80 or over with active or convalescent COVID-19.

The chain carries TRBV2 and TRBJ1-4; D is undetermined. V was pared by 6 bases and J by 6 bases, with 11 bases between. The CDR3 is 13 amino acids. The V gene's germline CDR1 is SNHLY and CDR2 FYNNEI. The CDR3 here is CASRGRRDEKLFF. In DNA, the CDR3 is TGTGCCAGCAGAGGGAGGAGGGATGAAAAACTGTTTTTT.

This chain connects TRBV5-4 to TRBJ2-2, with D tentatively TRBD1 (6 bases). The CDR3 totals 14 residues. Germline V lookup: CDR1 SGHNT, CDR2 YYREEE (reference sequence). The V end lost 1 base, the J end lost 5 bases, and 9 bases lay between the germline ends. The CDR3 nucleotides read TGTGCCAGCAGCTTGCAGGGGCGAACCGGGGAGCTGTTTTTT. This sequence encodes CASSLQGRTGELFF.

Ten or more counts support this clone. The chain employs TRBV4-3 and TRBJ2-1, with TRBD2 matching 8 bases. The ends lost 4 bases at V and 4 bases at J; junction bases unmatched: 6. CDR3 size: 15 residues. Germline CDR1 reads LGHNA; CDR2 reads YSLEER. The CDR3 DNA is TGCGCCAGCAGCCCAGAACTAGCGGTTTACAATGAGCAGTTCTTC. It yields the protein CASSPELAVYNEQFF.

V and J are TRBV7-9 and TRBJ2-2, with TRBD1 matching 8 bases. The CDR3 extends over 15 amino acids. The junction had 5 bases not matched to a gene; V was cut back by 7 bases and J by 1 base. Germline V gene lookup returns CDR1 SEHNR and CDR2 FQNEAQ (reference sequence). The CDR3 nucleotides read TGTGCCAGCACCGGCGGACAGGGGAACACCGGGGAGCTGTTTTTT. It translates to CASTGGQGNTGELFF.

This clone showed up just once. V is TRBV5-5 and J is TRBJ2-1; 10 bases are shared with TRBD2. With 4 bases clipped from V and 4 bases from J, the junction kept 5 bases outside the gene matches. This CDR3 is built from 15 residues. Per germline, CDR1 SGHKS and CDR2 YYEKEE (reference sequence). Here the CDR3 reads CASSPTLAGYNEQFF. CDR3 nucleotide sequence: TGTGCCAGCAGCCCTACACTAGCGGGGTACAATGAGCAGTTCTTC.

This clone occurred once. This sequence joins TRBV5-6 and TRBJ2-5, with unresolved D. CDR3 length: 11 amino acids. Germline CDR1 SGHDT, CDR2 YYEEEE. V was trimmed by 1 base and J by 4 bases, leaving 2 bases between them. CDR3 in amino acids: CASSLRETQYF. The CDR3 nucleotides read TGTGCCAGCAGCTTGCGAGAGACCCAGTACTTC.

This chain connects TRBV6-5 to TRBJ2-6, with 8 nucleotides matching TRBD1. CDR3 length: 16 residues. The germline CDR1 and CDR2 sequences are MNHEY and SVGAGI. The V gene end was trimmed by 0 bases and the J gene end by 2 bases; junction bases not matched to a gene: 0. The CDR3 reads CASSYSGQAGANVLTF. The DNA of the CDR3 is TGTGCCAGCAGTTACTCGGGACAGGCTGGGGCCAACGTCCTGACTTTC.

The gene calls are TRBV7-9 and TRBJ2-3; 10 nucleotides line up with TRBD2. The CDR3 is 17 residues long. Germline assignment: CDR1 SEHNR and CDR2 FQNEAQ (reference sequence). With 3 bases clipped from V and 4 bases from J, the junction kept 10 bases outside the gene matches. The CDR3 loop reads CASSFSFGTSDPDTQYF. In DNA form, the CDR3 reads TGTGCCAGCAGCTTCTCTTTCGGGACTAGCGATCCAGATACGCAGTATTTT.

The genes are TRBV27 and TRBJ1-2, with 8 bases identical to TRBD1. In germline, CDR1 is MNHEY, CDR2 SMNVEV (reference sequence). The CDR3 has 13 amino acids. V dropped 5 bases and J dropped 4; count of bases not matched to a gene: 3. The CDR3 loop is CASSRTGTYGYTF. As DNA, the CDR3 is TGTGCCAGCAGTCGGACAGGGACCTATGGCTACACCTTC.

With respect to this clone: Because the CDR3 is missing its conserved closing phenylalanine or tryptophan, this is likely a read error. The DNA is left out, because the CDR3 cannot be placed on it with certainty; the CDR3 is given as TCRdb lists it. CDR3 sequence reads: CASSLKGGEKGSS. The chain is built from TRBV7-9 and TRBJ2-7; TRBD1 is taken as the D call from the table, unchecked against the DNA. The CDR3 is 13 residues long, counting both termini. Germline CDR1 is SEHNR and CDR2 is FQNEAQ (reference sequence).

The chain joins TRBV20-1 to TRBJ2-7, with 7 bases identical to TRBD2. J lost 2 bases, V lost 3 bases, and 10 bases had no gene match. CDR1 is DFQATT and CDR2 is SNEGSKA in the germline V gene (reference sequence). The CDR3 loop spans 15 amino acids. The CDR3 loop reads CSASSRRGLTYEQYF. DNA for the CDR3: TGCAGTGCTAGTTCTCGGCGGGGGTTGACCTACGAGCAGTACTTC.

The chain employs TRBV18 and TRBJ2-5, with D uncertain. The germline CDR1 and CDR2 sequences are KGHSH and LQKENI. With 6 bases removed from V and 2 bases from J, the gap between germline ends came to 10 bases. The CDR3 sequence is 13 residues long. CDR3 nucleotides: TGTGCCAGCTCCCCCTCTTCTCAAGAGACCCAGTACTTC. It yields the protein CASSPSSQETQYF. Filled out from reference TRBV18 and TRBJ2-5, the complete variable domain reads NAGVMQNPRHLVRRRGQEARLRCSPMKGHSHVYWYRQLPEEGLKFMVYLQKENIIDESGMPKERFSAEFPKEGPSILRIQQVVRGDSAAYFCASSPSSQETQYFGPGTRLLVL.

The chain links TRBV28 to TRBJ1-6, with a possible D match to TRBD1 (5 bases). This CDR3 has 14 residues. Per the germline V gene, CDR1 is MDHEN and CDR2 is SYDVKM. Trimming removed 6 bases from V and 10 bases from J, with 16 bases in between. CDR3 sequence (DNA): TGTGCCAGCAGAGGGGAATCCTCATCATCACCCCTCCACTTT. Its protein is CASRGESSSSPLHF.

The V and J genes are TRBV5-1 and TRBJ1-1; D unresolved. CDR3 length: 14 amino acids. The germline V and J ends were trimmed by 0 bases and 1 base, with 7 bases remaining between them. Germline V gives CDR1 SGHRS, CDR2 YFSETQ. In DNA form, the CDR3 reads TGCGCCAGCAGCTTGGCTGGCCAGAACACTGAAGCTTTCTTT. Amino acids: CASSLAGQNTEAFF.

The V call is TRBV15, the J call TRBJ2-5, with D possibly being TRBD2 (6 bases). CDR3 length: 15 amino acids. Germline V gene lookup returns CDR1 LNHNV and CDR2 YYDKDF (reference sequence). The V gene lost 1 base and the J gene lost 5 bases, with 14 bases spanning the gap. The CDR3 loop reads CATSRGRGGGETQYF. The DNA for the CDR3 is TGTGCCACCAGCAGAGGGCGGGGCGGCGGGGAGACCCAGTACTTC. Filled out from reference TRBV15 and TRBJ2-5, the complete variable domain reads DAMVIQNPRYQVTQFGKPVTLSCSQTLNHNVMYWYQQKSSQAPKLLFHYYDKDFNNEADTPDNFQSRRPNTSFCFLDIRSPGLGDTAMYLCATSRGRGGGETQYFGPGTRLLVL.

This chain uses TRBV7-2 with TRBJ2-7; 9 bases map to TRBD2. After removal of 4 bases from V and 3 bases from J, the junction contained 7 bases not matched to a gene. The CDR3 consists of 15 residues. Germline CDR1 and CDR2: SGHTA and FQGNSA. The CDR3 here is CASSSASGRNYEQYF. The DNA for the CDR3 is TGTGCCAGCAGCTCCGCAAGCGGGAGGAACTACGAGCAGTACTTC.

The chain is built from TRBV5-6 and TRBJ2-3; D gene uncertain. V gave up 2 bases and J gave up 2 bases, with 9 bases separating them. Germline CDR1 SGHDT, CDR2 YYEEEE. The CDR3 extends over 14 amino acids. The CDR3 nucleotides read TGTGCCAGCAGCTTTGTAACTGTCACAGATACGCAGTATTTT. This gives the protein CASSFVTVTDTQYF.

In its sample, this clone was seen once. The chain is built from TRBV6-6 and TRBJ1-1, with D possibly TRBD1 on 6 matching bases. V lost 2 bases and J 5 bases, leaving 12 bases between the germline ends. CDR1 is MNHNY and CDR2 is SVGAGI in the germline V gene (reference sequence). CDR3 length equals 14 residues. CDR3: CASSYTLQGTEAFF. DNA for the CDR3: TGTGCCAGCAGTTACACACTACAGGGTACTGAAGCTTTCTTT.

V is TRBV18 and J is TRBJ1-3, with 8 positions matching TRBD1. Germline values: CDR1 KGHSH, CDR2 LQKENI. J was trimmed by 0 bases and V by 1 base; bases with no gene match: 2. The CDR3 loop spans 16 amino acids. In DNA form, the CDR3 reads TGTGCCAGCTCACCACGGGGGACAGGCTCTGGAAACACCATATATTTT. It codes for CASSPRGTGSGNTIYF.

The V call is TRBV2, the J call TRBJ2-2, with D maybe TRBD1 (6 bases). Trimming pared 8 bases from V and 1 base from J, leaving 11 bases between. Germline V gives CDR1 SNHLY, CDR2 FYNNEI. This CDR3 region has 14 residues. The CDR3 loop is CASYRERNTGELFF. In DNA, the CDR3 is TGTGCCAGCTACAGGGAGCGGAACACCGGGGAGCTGTTTTTT. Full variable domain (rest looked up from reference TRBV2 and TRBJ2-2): EPEVTQTPSHQVTQMGQEVILRCVPISNHLYFYWYRQILGQKVEFLVSFYNNEISEKSEIFDDQFSVERPDGSNFTLKIRSTKLEDSAMYFCASYRERNTGELFFGEGSRLTVL.